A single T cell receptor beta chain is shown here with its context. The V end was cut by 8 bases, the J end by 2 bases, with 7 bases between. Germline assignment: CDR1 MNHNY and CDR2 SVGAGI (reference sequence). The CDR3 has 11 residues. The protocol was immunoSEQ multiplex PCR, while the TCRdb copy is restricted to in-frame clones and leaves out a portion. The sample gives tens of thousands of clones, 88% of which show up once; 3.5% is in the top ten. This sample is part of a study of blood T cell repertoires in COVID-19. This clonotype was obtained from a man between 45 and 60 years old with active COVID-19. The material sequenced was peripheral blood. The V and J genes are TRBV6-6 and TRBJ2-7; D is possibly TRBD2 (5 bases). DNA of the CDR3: TGTGCCAGCGGACTTACCTACGAGCAGTACTTC. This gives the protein CASGLTYEQYF.